This TCR beta chain was identified during a study of blood T cells in healthy people across ages. The sample holds a few counts of this clonotype. No fewer than 6 million PBMCs went into each sample. Each sample yielded at least 6 micrograms of PBMC total RNA. Using a J-beta primer mix together with a sample-barcoded 5' primer, a second PCR was run for roughly 7 to 12 cycles. Tags on each cDNA molecule came from a template-switch adaptor with 12 random nucleotides. Researchers report that each sample yielded at least 2.5 million CDR3-containing paired-end reads. One entry per CDR3 protein results from TCRdb running MiXCR on the 5' RACE reads. The table shows over 950,000 distinct CDR3 sequences, with about two fifths occurring only once. This CDR3 has 15 amino acids. The germline V and J ends were trimmed by 0 bases and 0 bases, with 8 bases remaining between them. Germline-derived CDR1 and CDR2 are SGDLS and YYNGEE.

The TCR sequence derives from a man younger than 35 in good health. The sequencing input was blood. The chain joins TRBV9 to TRBJ2-3; D gene unclear. CDR3 loop: CASSVVGKSTDTQYF. As DNA, the CDR3 is TGTGCCAGCAGCGTAGTCGGCAAGAGCACAGATACGCAGTATTTT.